The 11 T cell receptor beta chains below all came from one sample that was sequenced in a study of blood T cell repertoires in COVID-19. Here immunoSEQ multiplex PCR was the method, and the copy in TCRdb shows in-frame clones only, minus some. The sample holds a few hundred thousand clones; roughly nine tenths are singletons and the top ten take about 3.5%. The sequenced sample consisted of peripheral blood. Receptors originate from a man in his late teens or twenties with active or convalescent COVID-19.

The chain uses TRBV2 and TRBJ1-2; perhaps TRBD1 as D (5 bases). CDR1 SNHLY and CDR2 FYNNEI come from the germline V gene. V was trimmed by 5 bases and J by 4 bases, leaving 17 bases between them. CDR3 length equals 15 residues. CDR3 loop: CASSQGAGIRYGYTF. In nucleotides, the CDR3 is TGTGCCAGCAGTCAAGGAGCAGGGATCCGCTATGGCTACACCTTC.

The chain is built from TRBV5-6 and TRBJ2-3; no definite D call. CDR1 SGHDT and CDR2 YYEEEE come from the germline V gene. Trimming cost V 4 bases and J 1 base, with 10 bases left between them. CDR3 length equals 14 residues. The CDR3 spells CASSALTGTDTQYF. The DNA of the CDR3 is TGTGCCAGCAGCGCACTCACGGGCACAGATACGCAGTATTTT.

This clone has just one count. The chain couples TRBV19 to TRBJ1-5; no clear D gene. In germline, CDR1 is LNHDA, CDR2 SQIVND (reference sequence). Deletions cut 3 bases from V and 8 bases from J, with 14 bases between. The CDR3 is 14 amino acids. The chain's CDR3 is CASSMDARGEPQHF. CDR3 DNA sequence: TGTGCCAGTAGTATGGACGCCCGGGGAGAGCCCCAGCATTTT.

CDR3 loop: CGTMGGSTQYF. CDR3 DNA: TGTGGTACTATGGGAGGGAGTACGCAGTATTTT. The J gene is TRBJ2-3, the V gene TRBV6-5; 7 bases match TRBD2. Germline V CDR1 and CDR2: MNHEY, SVGAGI. CDR3 size: 11 residues.

The genes are TRBV15 and TRBJ1-2; tentatively, D is TRBD1 (5 bases). The V gene lost 0 bases and the J gene lost 5 bases, with 7 bases spanning the gap. CDR1 and CDR2 (germline): LNHNV, YYDKDF (reference sequence). This CDR3 has 13 residues. CDR3 sequence (DNA): TGTGCCACCAGCAGAGACAGGGAATATGGCTACACCTTC. Residues: CATSRDREYGYTF.

This chain connects TRBV19 to TRBJ2-2; 8 bases line up with TRBD2. With 1 base clipped from V and 4 bases from J, the junction kept 2 bases outside the gene matches. The CDR3 runs to 15 residues. The germline CDR1 and CDR2 sequences are LNHDA and SQIVND (reference sequence). The CDR3 region is CASSIVGRVTGELFF. CDR3 DNA: TGTGCCAGTAGTATAGTCGGGAGGGTCACCGGGGAGCTGTTTTTT. Based on the CDR3 plus reference TRBV19 and TRBJ2-2, the full variable domain is DGGITQSPKYLFRKEGQNVTLSCEQNLNHDAMYWYRQDPGQGLRLIYYSQIVNDFQKGDIAEGYSVSREKKESFPLTVTSAQKNPTAFYLCASSIVGRVTGELFFGEGSRLTVL.

The gene calls are TRBV28 and TRBJ2-4; 8 nucleotides agree with TRBD1. J gave up 6 bases and V 6 bases, and 10 bases lay outside the gene matches. The CDR3 is 15 amino acids. CDR1 is MDHEN, CDR2 SYDVKM, per germline. The CDR3 DNA is TGTGCCAGCAGACGTAAGACAGGGGTTGGAAACATTCAGTACTTC. Translated: CASRRKTGVGNIQYF.

V gene TRBV30 combines with J gene TRBJ2-5; D perhaps matches TRBD1 (5 bases). Per germline, CDR1 GTSNPN and CDR2 SVGIG (reference sequence). CDR3 length: 15 amino acids. Trimming took 4 bases from V and 2 from J, leaving 17 bases between them. CDR3 in amino acids: CAWNLGQGGQETQYF. CDR3 in DNA: TGTGCCTGGAATCTTGGGCAGGGTGGACAAGAGACCCAGTACTTC.

This clone was picked up a small number of times. The rearrangement links TRBV19 to TRBJ1-1; D might be TRBD1 (6 bases). The CDR3 consists of 13 residues. Germline CDR1 and CDR2: LNHDA and SQIVND (reference sequence). V dropped 7 bases and J dropped 7 bases, with 16 bases sitting between them. CDR3 region: CASTSDSLLEAFF. DNA for the CDR3: TGTGCCAGTACCTCGGACAGCCTCCTTGAAGCTTTCTTT.

The genes are TRBV27 and TRBJ2-1; D is uncertain. V lost 0 bases and J 8 bases, leaving 8 bases between the germline ends. The germline gives CDR1 MNHEY, CDR2 SMNVEV (reference sequence). The CDR3 has 13 amino acids. The CDR3 spells CASSLSSVYEQFF. The CDR3 DNA is TGTGCCAGCAGTTTATCGTCGGTGTATGAGCAGTTCTTC.

The gene calls are TRBV15 and TRBJ1-2; 7 positions match TRBD1. CDR3 length: 17 residues. After removal of 3 bases from V and 0 bases from J, the junction contained 10 bases not matched to a gene. Germline V gene data show CDR1 as LNHNV and CDR2 as YYDKDF (reference sequence). The CDR3 DNA sequence: TGTGCCACCAGCAGGGGAAGGGACAGACAAGCTAACTATGGCTACACCTTC. This encodes CATSRGRDRQANYGYTF.